By sample share, the clone carrying this T cell receptor (beta chain) is medium-sized (0.01 to 0.1%). Antigen unknown. Individually, TCR cDNA molecules were each labelled with a unique molecular identifier. One entry per CDR3 protein results from TCRdb running MiXCR on the 5' RACE reads. Here the sample spans about 1,500 distinct CDR3 sequences, over 5.5% being singletons. This entry belongs to a study of spatial heterogeneity in lung cancer. At the level of the study: Detected beta-chain sequences consistently exceeded alpha-chain sequences. Regarding the study as a whole: It was found that expanded intratumoral alpha and beta TCR counts tracked tumor mutation counts.

Time point defined: sample taken at primary tumor resection. The donor group consisted of under 95 patients who had untreated, early-stage non-small cell lung cancer. V gave up 4 bases and J gave up 0 bases, with 6 bases separating them. CDR3 length: 13 amino acids. The germline CDR1 and CDR2 sequences are ENHRY and SYGVKD. The chain links TRBV10-3 to TRBJ1-1; D uncertain. The sequence was collected from a female donor with early-stage non-small cell lung cancer. The specimen comprised lung tumor tissue, sampled at surgery. CDR3 nucleotides: TGTGCCATCAGTGGCGGTTTGAACACTGAAGCTTTCTTT. This codes for CAISGGLNTEAFF.